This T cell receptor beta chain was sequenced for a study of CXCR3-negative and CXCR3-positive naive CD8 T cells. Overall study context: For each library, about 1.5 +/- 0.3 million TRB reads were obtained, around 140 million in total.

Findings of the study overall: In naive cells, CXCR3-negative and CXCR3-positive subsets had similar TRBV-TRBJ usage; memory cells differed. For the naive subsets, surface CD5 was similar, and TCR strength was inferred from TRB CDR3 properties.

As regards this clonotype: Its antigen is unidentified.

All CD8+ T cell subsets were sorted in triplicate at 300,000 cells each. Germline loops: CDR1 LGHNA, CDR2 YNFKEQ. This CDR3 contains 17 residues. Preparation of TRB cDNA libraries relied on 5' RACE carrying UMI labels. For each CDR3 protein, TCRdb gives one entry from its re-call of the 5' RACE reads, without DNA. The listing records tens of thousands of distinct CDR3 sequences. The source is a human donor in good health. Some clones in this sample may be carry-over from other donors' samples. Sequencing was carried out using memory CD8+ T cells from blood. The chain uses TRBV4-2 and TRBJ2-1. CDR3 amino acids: CASSQGGSGSSYNEQFF.